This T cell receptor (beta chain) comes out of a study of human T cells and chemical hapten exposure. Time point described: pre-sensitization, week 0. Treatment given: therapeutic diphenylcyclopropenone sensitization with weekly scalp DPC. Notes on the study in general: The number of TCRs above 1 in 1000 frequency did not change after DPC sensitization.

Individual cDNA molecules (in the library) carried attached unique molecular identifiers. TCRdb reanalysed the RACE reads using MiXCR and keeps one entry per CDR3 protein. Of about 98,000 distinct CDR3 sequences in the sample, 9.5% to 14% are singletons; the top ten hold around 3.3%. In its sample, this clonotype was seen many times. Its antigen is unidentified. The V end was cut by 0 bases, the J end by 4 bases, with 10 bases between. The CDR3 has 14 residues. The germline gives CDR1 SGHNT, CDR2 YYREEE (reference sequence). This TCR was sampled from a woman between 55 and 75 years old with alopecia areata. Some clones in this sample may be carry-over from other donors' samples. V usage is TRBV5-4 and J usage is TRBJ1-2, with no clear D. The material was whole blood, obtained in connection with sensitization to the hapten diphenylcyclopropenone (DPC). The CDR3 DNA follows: TGTGCCAGCAGCTTGGGACGGAACATCTATGGCTACACCTTC. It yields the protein CASSLGRNIYGYTF.